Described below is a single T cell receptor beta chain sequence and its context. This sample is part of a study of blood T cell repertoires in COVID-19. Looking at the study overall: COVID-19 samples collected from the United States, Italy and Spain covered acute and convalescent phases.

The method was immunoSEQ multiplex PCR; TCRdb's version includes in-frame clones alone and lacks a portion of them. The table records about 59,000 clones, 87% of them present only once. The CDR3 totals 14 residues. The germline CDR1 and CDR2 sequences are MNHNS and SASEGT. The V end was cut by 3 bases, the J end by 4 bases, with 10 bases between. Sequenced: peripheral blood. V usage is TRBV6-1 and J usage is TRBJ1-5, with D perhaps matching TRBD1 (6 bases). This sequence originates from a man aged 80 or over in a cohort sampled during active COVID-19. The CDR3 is CASSDRGGNQPQHF. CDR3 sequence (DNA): TGTGCCAGCAGTGACAGGGGAGGGAATCAGCCCCAGCATTTT.